This is a list of T cell receptor beta chains from one sample in a study of blood T cells in healthy people across ages. TCRdb re-analysed the 5' RACE reads in MiXCR, keeping a single row per CDR3 protein. Here the sample spans hundreds of thousands of distinct CDR3 sequences, approximately 50% being singletons. Sequenced material: blood. The receptors were sampled from a woman between 55 and 75 years old in good health. Both conserved end residues are part of each CDR3.

V gene: TRBV3-1; CDR3 length: 13; J gene: TRBJ1-2; CDR3 protein: CASSQEPSYGYTF
V gene: TRBV7-2; CDR3 length: 15; J gene: TRBJ1-2; CDR3 protein: CASSLARGGNYGYTF
V gene: TRBV27; CDR3 length: 14; J gene: TRBJ2-3; CDR3 protein: CASSLGKSTDTQYF
V gene: TRBV28; CDR3 length: 18; J gene: TRBJ2-5; CDR3 protein: CASSLSPELGGGRGTQYF
V gene: TRBV12-3/TRBV12-4; CDR3 length: 13; J gene: TRBJ1-1; CDR3 protein: CASTSRDRTEAFF
V gene: TRBV5-5; CDR3 length: 15; J gene: TRBJ2-7; CDR3 protein: CASSLNNGNSYEQYF
V gene: TRBV20-1; CDR3 length: 12; J gene: TRBJ2-1; CDR3 protein: CSARDPLSEQFF
V gene: TRBV11-2; CDR3 length: 17; J gene: TRBJ2-7; CDR3 protein: CASSLISSGDSYNEQYF
V gene: TRBV20-1; CDR3 length: 12; J gene: TRBJ1-5; CDR3 protein: CSAIRDVQPQHF
V gene: TRBV28; CDR3 length: 17; J gene: TRBJ1-4; CDR3 protein: CASSFGQAFATNEKLFF
V gene: TRBV5-1; CDR3 length: 15; J gene: TRBJ2-1; CDR3 protein: CASSLEAGSYNEQFF
V gene: TRBV29-1; CDR3 length: 12; J gene: TRBJ1-5; CDR3 protein: CSVTGSKETQHF
V gene: TRBV6-2/TRBV6-3; CDR3 length: 16; J gene: TRBJ2-3; CDR3 protein: CASSYARDRRTDTQYF
V gene: TRBV12-3/TRBV12-4; CDR3 length: 14; J gene: TRBJ2-1; CDR3 protein: CASSPTTVQETQFF
V gene: TRBV7-2; CDR3 length: 16; J gene: TRBJ2-1; CDR3 protein: CASSSRLGSSYNEQFF
V gene: TRBV2; CDR3 length: 13; J gene: TRBJ1-6; CDR3 protein: CASIGTGISPLHF
V gene: TRBV5-1; CDR3 length: 15; J gene: TRBJ2-7; CDR3 protein: CAGSLGWTSTHEQYF
V gene: TRBV20-1; CDR3 length: 11; J gene: TRBJ2-1; CDR3 protein: CSARDINEQFF
V gene: TRBV5-1; CDR3 length: 15; J gene: TRBJ2-7; CDR3 protein: CASSLEAAVSYEQYF
V gene: TRBV7-8; CDR3 length: 14; J gene: TRBJ1-2; CDR3 protein: CASSLGGYHYGYTF
V gene: TRBV6-2/TRBV6-3; CDR3 length: 12; J gene: TRBJ2-7; CDR3 protein: CASSGPLYEQYF
V gene: TRBV9; CDR3 length: 16; J gene: TRBJ2-3; CDR3 protein: CASSPSPGGSADTQYF
V gene: TRBV29-1; CDR3 length: 13; J gene: TRBJ2-5; CDR3 protein: CSADRDLQETQYF
V gene: TRBV3-1; CDR3 length: 16; J gene: TRBJ2-1; CDR3 protein: CASSQEGLAGGGEQFF
V gene: TRBV29-1; CDR3 length: 12; J gene: TRBJ2-7; CDR3 protein: CSVAGRAHEQYF
V gene: TRBV10-3; CDR3 length: 15; J gene: TRBJ2-3; CDR3 protein: CTIRGTNRDTDTQYF
V gene: TRBV12-3/TRBV12-4; CDR3 length: 15; J gene: TRBJ1-1; CDR3 protein: CASSLTTGGGTEAFF
V gene: TRBV4-2; CDR3 length: 14; J gene: TRBJ1-6; CDR3 protein: CASSQARGGSPLHF
V gene: TRBV7-2; CDR3 length: 16; J gene: TRBJ2-3; CDR3 protein: CASSSPRGPRTDTQYF
V gene: TRBV28; CDR3 length: 14; J gene: TRBJ1-6; CDR3 protein: CASSLIGEASPLHF
V gene: TRBV6-2/TRBV6-3; CDR3 length: 14; J gene: TRBJ2-1; CDR3 protein: CASSLGVLASEQFF
V gene: TRBV6-2/TRBV6-3; CDR3 length: 15; J gene: TRBJ2-1; CDR3 protein: CASRIAGGPYNEQFF
V gene: TRBV28; CDR3 length: 14; J gene: TRBJ2-4; CDR3 protein: CASSSPRAFDIQYF
V gene: TRBV11-2; CDR3 length: 13; J gene: TRBJ1-2; CDR3 protein: CASSLGQFDGYTF
V gene: TRBV5-1; CDR3 length: 16; J gene: NA; CDR3 protein: CASSLGLGPRFYEQYF
V gene: TRBV11-1; CDR3 length: 13; J gene: TRBJ1-2; CDR3 protein: CASSLDLTRGYTF
V gene: TRBV15; CDR3 length: 15; J gene: TRBJ2-7; CDR3 protein: CATNPSGPIYNEQYF
V gene: TRBV4-2; CDR3 length: 14; J gene: TRBJ2-7; CDR3 protein: CASSQEQREREQYF
V gene: TRBV20-1; CDR3 length: 12; J gene: TRBJ1-1; CDR3 protein: CSAREGGGEAFF
V gene: TRBV20-1; CDR3 length: 14; J gene: TRBJ2-7; CDR3 protein: CSARERTGIHEQYF
V gene: TRBV10-3; CDR3 length: 14; J gene: TRBJ1-1; CDR3 protein: CAISERRGNAEAFF
V gene: TRBV24-1; CDR3 length: 12; J gene: TRBJ2-3; CDR3 protein: CATRGTTDTQYF
V gene: TRBV5-1; CDR3 length: 14; J gene: TRBJ1-4; CDR3 protein: CASSLRASNEKLFF
V gene: TRBV6-5; CDR3 length: 13; J gene: TRBJ2-1; CDR3 protein: CASVGGSYNEQFF
V gene: TRBV5-4; CDR3 length: 11; J gene: TRBJ1-1; CDR3 protein: CASSSRYEAFF
V gene: TRBV4-1; CDR3 length: 18; J gene: TRBJ2-6; CDR3 protein: CASSQENTRLNGANVLTF
V gene: TRBV7-9; CDR3 length: 15; J gene: TRBJ2-7; CDR3 protein: CASSLGAWSLNEQYF